The clone carrying this TCR beta chain has only a few counts. Its specificity is unknown. The data are from a study of beta chain features in type 1 diabetes. Whole-study context: Taken together, all samples contributed some 100 million examined sorted cells. Study findings and constraints: A pattern of fewer insertions and more deletions at VDJ junctions was seen in type 1 diabetes patients. PCR might show a preference for shorter templates, equally across patients and controls.

This CDR3 contains 16 residues. The V segment lost 1 base and the J segment 6 bases; nucleotides outside the gene matches: 9. Germline V lookup: CDR1 SEHNR, CDR2 FQNEAQ (reference sequence). The isolated RNA, all of it, was reverse transcribed, so expressed TCRB transcripts were what got sequenced. The assay was immunoSEQ multiplex PCR, and TCRdb's table has in-frame clones only and misses some. The sample carries around 500,000 clones, about 10% recorded once. Naive, central memory, regulatory and stem cell-like memory cells within the CD4+ compartment were sorted using CD45RO/CCR7/CD25/CD127/CD95/CD27.

Sequenced sample: naive CD4+ T cells from blood. The sequence came from a woman aged 18-30 years in good health. The chain is built from TRBV7-9 and TRBJ2-1, with 7 bases matching TRBD2. The DNA for the CDR3 is TGTGCCAGCAGCTTAGGCCTAGCGGCACGGGGCAATGAGCAGTTCTTC. It encodes CASSLGLAARGNEQFF.